This TCR beta chain came from a study of cytomegalovirus exposure and HLA in healthy donors. Study-wide points: Most TCR beta V segments were productive about 90% or about 30% of the time in an earlier analysis. In a later analysis, at a false discovery rate of 0.05, roughly 17,000 TCR beta sequences matched HLA alleles. Presence/absence analyses took donor sequencing depth as roughly uniform. High specificity and sensitivity for cytomegalovirus status were reported for the classifier.

Primers for the PCR totalled 60 Vbeta and 13 Jbeta. Sequencing was performed with immunoSEQ multiplex PCR; in TCRdb, only in-frame clones are kept and a portion is missing. The repertoire holds some 90,000 clones, with over 70% as singletons. Concerning this clone: Its target is unknown.

Germline V gene data show CDR1 as SNHLY and CDR2 as FYNNEI. The CDR3 runs 14 residues. Trimming at V came to 6 bases and at J to 3 bases, leaving 7 bases not matched to a gene. This sequence was found in a man in his sixties in good health and CMV-seronegative. The V and J genes are TRBV2 and TRBJ2-5; TRBD2 matches at 7 bases. The sequenced sample consisted of PBMCs. The CDR3 reads CASRAVAGEETQYF. The CDR3 coding sequence is TGTGCCAGCAGGGCTGTGGCGGGGGAAGAGACCCAGTACTTC.